This paragraph covers one T cell receptor beta chain sequence. Antigen: not known. Germline CDR1 reads MNHEY; CDR2 reads SVGAGI. CDR3 size: 15 residues. V gave up 4 bases and J gave up 5 bases, with 15 bases separating them. The study ran its PCR with 60 Vbeta and 13 Jbeta primers. Sequencing used immunoSEQ multiplex PCR; TCRdb keeps in-frame clones, though not all of them. The table includes 45,000 to 65,000 clones, approximately 77% detected once. The sample comes from a study of cytomegalovirus exposure and HLA in healthy donors. On the study more broadly: Earlier, 110 million or so unique TCR beta sequences were recovered from about 200 million T cells by an analysis. Study-level results: It was in a later analysis that TCR association rates were seen to vary by HLA locus, highest for DRB1 and lowest for HLA-C. In a later analysis, productive TCRs from donors in an Asian-associated ancestry cluster reportedly carried fewer N-insertions than the cohort mean.

The receptor was derived from a woman aged 40 to 50 in good health and CMV-seropositive. This chain joins TRBV6-5 and TRBJ2-1; TRBD2 is a possible D gene (7 bases). The specimen sequenced was PBMCs. The CDR3 reads CASSFTAGAHNEQFF. CDR3 bases: TGTGCCAGCAGTTTTACCGCGGGGGCCCACAATGAGCAGTTCTTC.